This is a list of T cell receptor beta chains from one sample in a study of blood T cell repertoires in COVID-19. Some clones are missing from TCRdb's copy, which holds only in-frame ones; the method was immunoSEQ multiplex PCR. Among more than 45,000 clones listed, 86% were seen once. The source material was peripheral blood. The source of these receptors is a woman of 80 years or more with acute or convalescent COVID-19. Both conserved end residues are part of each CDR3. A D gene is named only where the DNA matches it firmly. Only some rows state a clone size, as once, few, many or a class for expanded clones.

cdr3_aa: CASSSGTGGYEQYF
cdr3_nt: TGCGCCAGCAGCTCCGGGACAGGGGGATACGAGCAGTACTTC
d_call: TRBD1
clone_size: -
j_call: TRBJ2-7
v_call: TRBV5-1

cdr3_aa: CASATGGVSAQYF
cdr3_nt: TGTGCCAGCGCGACAGGGGGCGTGAGCGCCCAGTACTTC
d_call: TRBD1
clone_size: -
j_call: TRBJ2-5
v_call: TRBV6-5

cdr3_aa: CATSSLYTDTQYF
cdr3_nt: TGTGCCACCAGCAGCCTCTACACAGATACGCAGTATTTT
d_call: -
clone_size: -
j_call: TRBJ2-3
v_call: TRBV15

cdr3_aa: CASSEKTGSDYEQYF
cdr3_nt: TGTGCCAGCAGTGAAAAGACAGGGAGTGACTACGAGCAGTACTTC
d_call: TRBD1
clone_size: -
j_call: TRBJ2-7
v_call: TRBV2

cdr3_aa: CASSLEPGVNTGELFF
cdr3_nt: TGCGCCAGCAGCTTGGAACCGGGGGTGAACACCGGGGAGCTGTTTTTT
d_call: -
clone_size: -
j_call: TRBJ2-2
v_call: TRBV5-1

cdr3_aa: CASSEWTSGGIGSYEQYF
cdr3_nt: TGTGCCAGCAGTGAATGGACTAGCGGGGGGATAGGGTCCTACGAGCAGTACTTC
d_call: TRBD2
clone_size: -
j_call: TRBJ2-7
v_call: TRBV6-1

cdr3_aa: CASSPRTGRISEQYF
cdr3_nt: TGTGCCAGTAGTCCGCGGACAGGGAGAATCTCCGAGCAGTACTTC
d_call: TRBD1
clone_size: -
j_call: TRBJ2-7
v_call: TRBV19

cdr3_aa: CASSQTRRDEQFF
cdr3_nt: TGCGCCAGCAGCCAGACTCGCCGGGATGAGCAGTTCTTC
d_call: -
clone_size: -
j_call: TRBJ2-1
v_call: TRBV4-1

cdr3_aa: CASSTLTLQETQYF
cdr3_nt: TGTGCCAGCAGCACCCTGACTTTACAAGAGACCCAGTACTTC
d_call: -
clone_size: -
j_call: TRBJ2-5
v_call: TRBV7-2

cdr3_aa: CASSLGQDLYSNQPQHF
cdr3_nt: TGTGCCAGCAGCTTAGGACAGGACTTATATAGCAATCAGCCCCAGCATTTT
d_call: -
clone_size: few
j_call: TRBJ1-5
v_call: TRBV7-2

cdr3_aa: CASSLLPSGGQETQYF
cdr3_nt: TGTGCCAGCAGCCTACTACCTAGCGGGGGGCAAGAGACCCAGTACTTC
d_call: TRBD2
clone_size: -
j_call: TRBJ2-5
v_call: TRBV7-2

cdr3_aa: CASSYPGLAGGPSTDTQYF
cdr3_nt: TGTGCCAGCAGTTATCCAGGACTAGCGGGGGGCCCGAGCACAGATACGCAGTATTTT
d_call: TRBD2
clone_size: -
j_call: TRBJ2-3
v_call: TRBV6-2/TRBV6-3

cdr3_aa: CASSYSEWNTEAFF
cdr3_nt: TGTGCCAGCAGTTACTCGGAGTGGAACACTGAAGCTTTCTTT
d_call: -
clone_size: -
j_call: TRBJ1-1
v_call: TRBV6-5

cdr3_aa: CASPVGREIGYGYTF
cdr3_nt: TGTGCCAGTCCAGTAGGCCGGGAAATTGGCTATGGCTACACCTTC
d_call: -
clone_size: once
j_call: TRBJ1-2
v_call: TRBV27

cdr3_aa: CASSMQGHSYEQYF
cdr3_nt: TGTGCCAGCAGCATGCAGGGGCATTCCTACGAGCAGTACTTC
d_call: -
clone_size: -
j_call: TRBJ2-7
v_call: TRBV5-4

cdr3_aa: CASSSPTSSNTGELFF
cdr3_nt: TGTGCCAGTAGTTCCCCGACTAGCTCGAACACCGGGGAGCTGTTTTTT
d_call: TRBD2
clone_size: -
j_call: TRBJ2-2
v_call: TRBV19

cdr3_aa: CASSPRGNYGYTF
cdr3_nt: TGTGCCAGCAGCCCCAGGGGTAACTATGGCTACACCTTC
d_call: -
clone_size: -
j_call: TRBJ1-2
v_call: TRBV5-8

cdr3_aa: CATGGELQETQYF
cdr3_nt: TGTGCCACGGGGGGGGAACTACAAGAGACCCAGTACTTC
d_call: TRBD2
clone_size: -
j_call: TRBJ2-5
v_call: TRBV10-3

cdr3_aa: CASNFRDSLYGYTF
cdr3_nt: TGTGCCAGCAATTTCCGGGACAGTCTCTATGGCTACACCTTC
d_call: TRBD1
clone_size: -
j_call: TRBJ1-2
v_call: TRBV6-5

cdr3_aa: CASSSRQGQPQHF
cdr3_nt: TGTGCCAGCAGCTCACGACAGGGTCAGCCCCAGCATTTT
d_call: TRBD1
clone_size: -
j_call: TRBJ1-5
v_call: TRBV7-2

cdr3_aa: CASSLRDRTGDTQYF
cdr3_nt: TGTGCCAGCAGTCTCCGGGACAGGACCGGTGATACGCAGTATTTT
d_call: TRBD1
clone_size: once
j_call: TRBJ2-3
v_call: TRBV6-5

cdr3_aa: CASSSGTTSSGNTIYF
cdr3_nt: TGTGCCAGCAGTTCCGGGACAACTAGCTCTGGAAACACCATATATTTT
d_call: -
clone_size: -
j_call: TRBJ1-3
v_call: TRBV6-5

cdr3_aa: CASSFHGGADYEQYF
cdr3_nt: TGTGCCAGCAGCTTTCACGGGGGGGCGGACTACGAGCAGTACTTC
d_call: TRBD2
clone_size: -
j_call: TRBJ2-7
v_call: TRBV7-2

cdr3_aa: CASSYSKRGGNQPQHF
cdr3_nt: TGTGCCAGCAGTTACTCGAAACGGGGTGGCAATCAGCCCCAGCATTTT
d_call: -
clone_size: -
j_call: TRBJ1-5
v_call: TRBV6-6

cdr3_aa: CASSFPLDSSTDTQYF
cdr3_nt: TGTGCCAGCAGCTTCCCTTTAGATAGCTCCACAGATACGCAGTATTTT
d_call: -
clone_size: -
j_call: TRBJ2-3
v_call: TRBV5-5

cdr3_aa: CASSLDGGAGYNEQFF
cdr3_nt: TGTGCCAGCAGCTTGGATGGGGGGGCAGGGTACAATGAGCAGTTCTTC
d_call: -
clone_size: -
j_call: TRBJ2-1
v_call: TRBV5-4

cdr3_aa: CASSGMDRIEKLFF
cdr3_nt: TGTGCCAGCTCAGGGATGGACAGGATTGAAAAACTGTTTTTT
d_call: TRBD1
clone_size: -
j_call: TRBJ1-4
v_call: TRBV18

cdr3_aa: CASSLGQGWRAFF
cdr3_nt: TGTGCCAGCAGTTTAGGACAGGGGTGGAGGGCTTTCTTT
d_call: TRBD1
clone_size: -
j_call: TRBJ1-1
v_call: TRBV12-3/TRBV12-4

cdr3_aa: CASREGFTGELFF
cdr3_nt: TGTGCCTCTAGGGAGGGATTCACCGGGGAGCTGTTTTTT
d_call: TRBD2
clone_size: -
j_call: TRBJ2-2
v_call: TRBV7-9

cdr3_aa: CASSFMNTEAFF
cdr3_nt: TGTGCCAGCAGTTTCATGAACACTGAAGCTTTCTTT
d_call: -
clone_size: few
j_call: TRBJ1-1
v_call: TRBV28